This TCR beta chain is drawn from a study of early stage breast cancer tumors. Study summary: Most invasive tumors, twelve of 16, were ER+/PR+/HER2-.

Study findings and constraints: Tumors had approximately 2.5-fold higher T cell density than normal breast.

From germline, CDR1 is WNHNN and CDR2 SYGVQD (reference sequence). Trimming removed 5 bases from V and 3 bases from J; junction bases left unmatched: 4. The CDR3 sequence is 15 residues long. Method: immunoSEQ multiplex PCR; TCRdb's copy keeps in-frame clones and lacks some. This sample has fewer than 80,000 clones, with around 80% found just once. On this clone: Antigen: not known.

The chain has TRBV10-1 and TRBJ2-3, with 11 nucleotides matching TRBD2. This receptor was obtained from a person aged 35-55 years with breast cancer. Sequenced input: blood. The chain's CDR3 is CASSSTSGSTDTQYF. The CDR3 DNA reads TGCGCCAGCAGTTCAACTAGCGGGAGTACAGATACGCAGTATTTT.